This T cell receptor beta chain comes out of a study of beta chain features in type 1 diabetes. Findings and caveats of the study: In every one of the four CD4+ subsets, TCRB CDR3s were moderately but significantly shorter in Type 1 diabetes patients.

This clone was observed a handful of times. The antigen is undetermined. Expressed TCRB transcripts were sequenced, since all the RNA that had been isolated was reverse transcribed. Several million reads on average were seen across naive, central memory and regulatory T cell samples. Profiling relied on immunoSEQ multiplex PCR, and the TCRdb table lists in-frame clones only, not all of them. The sample includes hundreds of thousands of clones, roughly 12% of them seen just once. V lost 5 bases and J lost 10; bases outside the gene matches: 7. The CDR3 has 14 amino acids. Germline CDR1 reads GTSNPN; CDR2 reads SVGIG (reference sequence).

Sequenced: naive CD4+ T cells from blood. This TCR was recovered from a woman aged 18-35 years with type 1 diabetes. The V gene is TRBV30, the J gene TRBJ2-1; 14 bases match TRBD2. The CDR3 sequence is CAWGLAGGTGEQFF. The CDR3 bases are TGTGCCTGGGGACTAGCGGGAGGCACAGGCGAGCAGTTCTTC.